The present T cell receptor (beta chain) was sequenced within a study of blood T cell repertoires in COVID-19. Produced via immunoSEQ multiplex PCR; TCRdb's table is partial and in-frame only. The sample lists roughly 250,000 clones, about 87% occurring once. The ends lost 5 bases at V and 4 bases at J; junction bases unmatched: 3. Germline CDR1 GTSNPN, CDR2 SVGIG (reference sequence). The CDR3 is 13 amino acids. The source is a woman aged 35 to 49 with acute COVID-19. Sequencing input: PBMCs or T cells enriched from blood (not recorded which). The chain is built from TRBV30 and TRBJ1-5; 9 bases match TRBD1. This CDR3 reads CAWAGQGNQPQHF. The CDR3 nucleotides read TGTGCCTGGGCGGGACAGGGTAATCAGCCCCAGCATTTT.